This T cell receptor beta chain is from a study of T cell repertoires in cytomegalovirus infection. This clonotype was detected only a few times. The antigen remains unidentified. This CDR3 comprises 15 residues. Germline V gene sequence: CDR1 MDHEN, CDR2 SYDVKM. Trimming cost V 9 bases and J 8 bases, with 23 bases left between them. Study conclusions and caveats: HLA-C-restricted CMV clonotypes gave the most frequent clonotype in two of eight donors.

TCRdb processed the reads anew with MiXCR; each CDR3 protein has one entry. The top ten clones hold around 18% of a sample with 300,000 to 400,000 distinct CDR3 sequences, roughly 28% of them seen once. The TCR was taken from a human donor in good health (CMV status not recorded). Some clones in this sample may be carry-over from other donors' samples. The genes are TRBV28 and TRBJ2-1; D is uncertain. The sequences come from cultured PBMCs, collected from culture after CMV antigen stimulation. The chain's CDR3 is CASAQKGGRSYEQFF. The CDR3 DNA is TGTGCCAGTGCACAAAAGGGCGGTAGAAGCTATGAGCAGTTCTTC.